Here is one T cell receptor beta chain with its context. The PCR used 60 Vbeta and 13 Jbeta primers. TCRdb's copy holds only in-frame clones and misses some; the assay was immunoSEQ multiplex PCR. The sample lists about 130,000 clones; roughly 70% were seen once. The sample originates from a study of cytomegalovirus exposure and HLA in healthy donors. Germline V gene sequence: CDR1 MNHNY, CDR2 SVGAGI (reference sequence). Trimming removed 5 bases from V and 7 bases from J, with 18 bases in between. The CDR3 has 15 residues. The chain joins TRBV6-6 to TRBJ1-5; D is possibly TRBD1 (5 bases). The source is a man aged 35-49 years in good health and CMV-seropositive. Sequenced input: PBMCs. CDR3 sequence (DNA): TGTGCCAGCAGTCTATTGGAAGGGGCGGGGCAGCCCCAGCATTTT. It codes for CASSLLEGAGQPQHF.